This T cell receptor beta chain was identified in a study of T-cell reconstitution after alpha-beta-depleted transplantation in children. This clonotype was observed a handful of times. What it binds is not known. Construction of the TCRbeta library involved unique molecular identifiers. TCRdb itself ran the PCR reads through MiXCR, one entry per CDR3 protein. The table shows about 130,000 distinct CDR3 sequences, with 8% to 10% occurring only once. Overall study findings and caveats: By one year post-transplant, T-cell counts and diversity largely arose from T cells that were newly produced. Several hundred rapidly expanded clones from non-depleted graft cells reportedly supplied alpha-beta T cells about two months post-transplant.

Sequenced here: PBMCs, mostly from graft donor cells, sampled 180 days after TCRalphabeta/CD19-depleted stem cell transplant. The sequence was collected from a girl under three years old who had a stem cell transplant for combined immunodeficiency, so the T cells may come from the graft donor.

The CDR3 protein is CASSIGRVNQPQHF. CDR3 in DNA: TGTGCCAGTAGTATTGGGAGAGTCAATCAGCCCCAGCATTTT. J is TRBJ1-5 and V is TRBV19; no clear D gene. There are 14 residues in the CDR3. The V gene lost 3 bases and the J gene lost 3 bases, with 9 bases spanning the gap. CDR1 LNHDA and CDR2 SQIVND come from the germline V gene (reference sequence).